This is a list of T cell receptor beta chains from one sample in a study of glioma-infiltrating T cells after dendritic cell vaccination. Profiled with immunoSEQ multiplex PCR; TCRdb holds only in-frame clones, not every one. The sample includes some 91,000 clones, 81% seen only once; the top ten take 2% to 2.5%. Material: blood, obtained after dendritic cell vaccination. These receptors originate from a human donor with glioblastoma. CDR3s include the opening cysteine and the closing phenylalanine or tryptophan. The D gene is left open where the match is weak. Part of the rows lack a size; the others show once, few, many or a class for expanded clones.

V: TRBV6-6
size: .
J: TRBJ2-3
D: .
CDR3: CASRRDTQYF
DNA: TGTGCCAGCAGGAGGGATACGCAGTATTTT

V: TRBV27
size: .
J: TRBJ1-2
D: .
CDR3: CASSLTGRINYGYTF
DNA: TGTGCCAGCAGTTTAACAGGGCGGATTAACTATGGCTACACCTTC

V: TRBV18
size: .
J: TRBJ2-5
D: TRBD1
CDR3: CASSRETGLETQYF
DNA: TGTGCCAGCTCACGCGAGACAGGGCTAGAGACCCAGTACTTC

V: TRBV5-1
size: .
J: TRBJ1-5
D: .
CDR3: CASSLSGADQPQHF
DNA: TGCGCCAGCAGCTTGAGCGGGGCGGATCAGCCCCAGCATTTT

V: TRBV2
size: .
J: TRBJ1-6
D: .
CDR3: CASRPGGGRLSPLHF
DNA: TGTGCCAGCAGGCCCGGCGGGGGAAGACTTTCACCCCTCCACTTT

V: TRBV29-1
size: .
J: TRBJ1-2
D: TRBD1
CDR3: CSAVPLADRDYGYTF
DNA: TGCAGCGCTGTCCCCCTGGCGGACAGGGATTATGGCTACACCTTC

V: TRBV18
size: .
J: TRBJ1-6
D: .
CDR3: CASSAQGDYNSPLHF
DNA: TGTGCCAGCTCGGCACAGGGAGACTATAATTCACCCCTCCACTTT

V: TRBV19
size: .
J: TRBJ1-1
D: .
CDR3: CASTQGTYNTEAFF
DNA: TGTGCCAGTACCCAGGGGACCTACAACACTGAAGCTTTCTTT

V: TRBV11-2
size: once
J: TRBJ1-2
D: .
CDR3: CASSLGRGSVSSPNYGYTF
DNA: TGTGCCAGCAGCTTGGGCAGGGGATCTGTCTCGAGTCCAAACTATGGCTACACCTTC

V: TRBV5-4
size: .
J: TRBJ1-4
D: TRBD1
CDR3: CASSNGQAGKANEKLFF
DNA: TGTGCCAGCAGCAACGGACAGGCAGGGAAGGCTAATGAAAAACTGTTTTTT

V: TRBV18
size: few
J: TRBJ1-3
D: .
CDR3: CASSPRLELSGNTIYF
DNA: TGTGCCAGCTCACCACGGCTGGAGCTCTCTGGAAACACCATATATTTT

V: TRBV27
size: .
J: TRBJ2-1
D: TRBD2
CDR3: CASSLFSGGAPNEQFF
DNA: TGTGCCAGCAGTTTATTTAGCGGGGGGGCCCCCAATGAGCAGTTCTTC

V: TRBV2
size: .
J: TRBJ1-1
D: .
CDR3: CASSGRRMNTEAFF
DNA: TGTGCCAGCAGTGGGAGGCGCATGAACACTGAAGCTTTCTTT

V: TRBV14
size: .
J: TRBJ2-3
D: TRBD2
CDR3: CASSQGTSFTDTQYF
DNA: TGTGCCAGCAGCCAAGGGACTAGCTTCACAGATACGCAGTATTTT

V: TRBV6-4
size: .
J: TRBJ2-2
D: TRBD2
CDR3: CASSLLAGGTGELFF
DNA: TGTGCCAGCAGTTTACTAGCGGGAGGCACCGGGGAGCTGTTTTTT

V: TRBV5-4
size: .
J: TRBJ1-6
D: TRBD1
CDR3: CASSPRTGENSPLHF
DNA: TGTGCCAGCAGCCCCAGGACAGGGGAGAATTCACCCCTCCACTTT

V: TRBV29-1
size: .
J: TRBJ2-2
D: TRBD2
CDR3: CSVGGLAGRVSTGELFF
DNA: TGCAGCGTCGGGGGACTAGCGGGGAGGGTGAGCACCGGGGAGCTGTTTTTT